A selection of T cell receptor beta chains follows, all from one sample in a study of cytomegalovirus exposure and HLA in healthy donors. The protocol was immunoSEQ multiplex PCR, while the TCRdb copy is restricted to in-frame clones and leaves out a portion. The data contain under 200,000 clones, approximately 96% of them singletons. Material: PBMCs. The receptor source for this set is a woman under 30 in good health and CMV-seronegative. Each CDR3 is given with its conserved first and last residue. The D gene is left open where the match is weak. Size is stated for part of the rows, as once, few or many counts, or as a class when the clone is expanded.

TRBV7-2	TRBD1	NA	TRBJ2-7	CASSLVGQGGYEQYF	TGTGCCAGCAGCTTAGTAGGACAGGGGGGCTACGAGCAGTACTTC
TRBV9	NA	NA	TRBJ1-1	CASSVVTGTEAFF	TGTGCCAGCAGCGTAGTAACGGGAACTGAAGCTTTCTTT
TRBV12-5	TRBD2	NA	TRBJ2-3	CASGQGLAGLSTDTQYF	TGTGCTAGTGGCCAGGGACTAGCGGGACTGAGCACAGATACGCAGTATTTT
TRBV7-9	TRBD1	NA	TRBJ2-5	CASSLVQGAKETQYF	TGTGCCAGCAGCTTAGTTCAGGGGGCCAAGGAGACCCAGTACTTC
TRBV10-3	NA	NA	TRBJ2-1	CAISADSLVNEQFF	TGTGCCATCAGTGCAGACTCCTTAGTCAATGAGCAGTTCTTC
TRBV11-3	TRBD1	NA	TRBJ1-1	CASSDGQGATEAFF	TGTGCCAGCAGCGACGGACAGGGGGCAACTGAAGCTTTCTTT
TRBV2	TRBD2	NA	TRBJ2-7	CARGRGMDEQYF	TGTGCCAGGGGGCGGGGGATGGACGAGCAGTACTTC
TRBV5-1	TRBD2	once	TRBJ2-5	CASRLAGGYQETQYF	TGCGCCAGCAGGCTGGCGGGGGGTTACCAAGAGACCCAGTACTTC
TRBV6-5	NA	NA	TRBJ1-2	CASTPFRVYGYTF	TGTGCCAGCACCCCGTTCAGGGTTTATGGCTACACCTTC
TRBV4-3	NA	NA	TRBJ1-1	CASSQESGGTEAFF	TGCGCCAGCAGCCAAGAGTCGGGGGGCACTGAAGCTTTCTTT
TRBV7-9	TRBD1	NA	TRBJ2-3	CASSIQGAGTDTQYF	TGTGCCAGCAGCATACAGGGGGCAGGCACAGATACGCAGTATTTT
TRBV5-6	NA	NA	TRBJ2-5	CASSFRQGQETQYF	TGTGCCAGCAGCTTTCGGCAGGGCCAAGAGACCCAGTACTTC
TRBV11-1	NA	once	TRBJ2-1	CASSPTRGRSYNEQFF	TGTGCCAGCAGCCCCACAAGGGGTCGCTCCTACAATGAGCAGTTCTTC
TRBV6-6	NA	NA	TRBJ2-2	CASSYSILANTGELFF	TGTGCCAGCAGTTACTCGATACTGGCGAACACCGGGGAGCTGTTTTTT